Described below is a single T cell receptor beta chain sequence and its context. Those who donated, Caucasian adults without exception, all lived in Nashville, Tennessee. This entry comes from a study of shared clonotypes between healthy human individuals. Each replicate PCR on the sorted subsets used around 200 ng DNA (around 30,000 T cell genomes). Assay: immunoSEQ multiplex PCR; the TCRdb copy retains only in-frame clones and omits some. The sample lists about 2.4 million clones, around 90% occurring once. V lost 3 bases, J lost 5 bases, and 17 bases lay in between. CDR1 is SGHRS and CDR2 is YFSETQ in the germline V gene. The length of the CDR3 is 15 residues.

Sequencing was performed on naive CD4+ T cells sorted from blood. The subset denotes: CD45RA+ positively selected. The source is a man in his late teens or twenties in good health. The chain employs TRBV5-1 and TRBJ2-5; perhaps D is TRBD1 or TRBD2 (5 bases each). CDR3: CASSSRVGGGETQYF. Written as DNA, the CDR3 is TGCGCCAGCAGCTCCAGGGTAGGAGGTGGGGAGACCCAGTACTTC.